This T cell receptor (beta chain) appears in the sequencing data of a study of metastatic and nonmetastatic thyroid tumors. Study as a whole: The study looked at repertoires side by side in blood and in tumor or nodule tissue from malignant and benign thyroid patients.

Germline V gene data show CDR1 as MGHRA and CDR2 as YSYEKL. V dropped 0 bases and J dropped 5 bases, with 14 bases sitting between them. The CDR3 contains 16 residues. Treatment of any kind had been given to no patient before thyroid surgery. Regarding this clone: What it binds is not known.

Notes on the study in general: Compared with benign nodules, malignant thyroid tumors were reported to have significantly higher TCR beta diversity in both blood and tumor.

Original processing notes: A classifier of distant metastasis in papillary thyroid cancer was built from CDR3 differences (across clinicopathological groups). TCRdb re-clonotyped the PCR reads via MiXCR. TCRdb assigned the V and J calls; the authors' analysis was not used. The sample carries some 30,000 clones, around 32% recorded once. The chain has TRBV4-1 and TRBJ1-5, with D perhaps TRBD1 (6 bases). Sequenced: blood. The sequence came from a female donor with papillary thyroid cancer or a benign thyroid nodule (not recorded which). Some clones in this sample may be carry-over from other donors' samples. The DNA for the CDR3 is TGCGCCAGCAGCCAAGAAGGGGGGCGGATGGATCAGCCCCAGCATTTT. Amino acid sequence: CASSQEGGRMDQPQHF.